These 9 T cell receptor beta chains were sequenced from one sample in a study of CDR3 diversity in severe acne. TCRdb recomputed calls from the PCR reads with MiXCR, one row per CDR3 protein. This table holds some 90,000 distinct CDR3 sequences, roughly half found once. The sample taken for sequencing was blood. The receptors originated from a male donor in good health, serving as a control.

By sample share, this clonotype is medium-sized. The chain joins TRBV10-2 to TRBJ2-5; TRBD2 matches at 9 bases. The CDR3 extends over 15 amino acids. The germline V gene encodes CDR1 WSHSY and CDR2 SAAADI. After removal of 6 bases from V and 5 bases from J, the junction contained 10 bases not matched to a gene. The CDR3 DNA reads TGCGCCAGCAGCTTGCGGGGGGGCCTCGGGGAGACCCAGTACTTC. Translation gives CASSLRGGLGETQYF.

A note on this clonotype: A read error may produce the germline difference seen at one junction end. The CDR3 DNA follows: TGTGCCAGCAGTTACTCGGAAGGGCACGAGCAGTACTTC. This encodes CASSYSEGHEQYF. The V gene is TRBV10-1, the J gene TRBJ2-7; D ambiguous. Germline CDR1 and CDR2: WNHNN and SYGVQD (reference sequence). The CDR3 has 13 residues.

Note on this clonotype: A read error is possible here, since a much larger clone lies one base away. The genes are TRBV11-2 and TRBJ2-6; maybe TRBD1 (6 bases). CDR1 and CDR2 (germline): SGHAT, FQNNGV. V lost 6 bases and J 2 bases, leaving 23 bases between the germline ends. This CDR3 has 19 residues. As DNA, the CDR3 is TGTGCCAGCAGACCCAGGACTTGGCACAGGGACACTGGGGCCAACGTCCTGACTTTC. Its protein product is CASRPRTWHRDTGANVLTF.

The table lists this clonotype with a few counts. This chain connects TRBV29-1 to TRBJ1-1, with 9 nucleotides matching TRBD1. Unmatched junction bases numbered 6, after V lost 2 bases and J lost 11 bases. The CDR3 totals 12 residues. Germline V gene lookup returns CDR1 SQVTM and CDR2 ANQGSEA. The CDR3 sequence: CSVESGDRVAFF. In nucleotides, the CDR3 is TGCAGCGTTGAAAGCGGGGACAGGGTCGCTTTCTTT.

In its sample, this clonotype was seen a few times. The chain recombines TRBV20-1 with TRBJ1-2; D is possibly TRBD1 (6 bases). The CDR3 is made up of 15 amino acids. Germline V gene data show CDR1 as DFQATT and CDR2 as SNEGSKA (reference sequence). Trimming removed 6 bases at V and 3 bases at J, with 20 bases between. The CDR3 sequence is CSAVPDRLKDYGYTF. The CDR3 DNA is TGCAGTGCAGTTCCTGACAGGCTAAAGGACTATGGCTACACCTTC.

V gene TRBV29-1 combines with J gene TRBJ1-2, with 8 nucleotides matching TRBD1. The CDR3 is made up of 12 amino acids. V was pared by 7 bases and J by 4 bases, with 5 bases of the junction left unmatched. Germline V lookup: CDR1 SQVTM, CDR2 ANQGSEA. CDR3 amino acids: CSGGQDGYGYTF. CDR3 nucleotide sequence: TGCAGCGGGGGACAGGACGGCTATGGCTACACCTTC. Supplemented by reference TRBV29-1 and TRBJ1-2, the full variable domain reads SAVISQKPSRDICQRGTSLTIQCQVDSQVTMMFWYRQQPGQSLTLIATANQGSEATYESGFVIDKFPISRPNLTFSTLTVSNMSPEDSSIYLCSGGQDGYGYTFGSGTRLTVV.

At least ten counts were recorded for this clonotype. This chain connects TRBV7-9 to TRBJ2-7; the D gene is possibly TRBD1 (6 bases). V was pared by 2 bases and J by 5 bases, with 16 bases between. CDR1 and CDR2 (germline): SEHNR, FQNEAQ (reference sequence). This CDR3 has 15 residues. The CDR3 coding sequence is TGTGCCAGCAGCTTAAGTCAACAGGGCGTCCACGAGCAGTACTTC. It yields the protein CASSLSQQGVHEQYF.

The chain uses TRBV2 and TRBJ2-2, with TRBD2 as a possible D gene (6 bases). Germline CDR1 SNHLY, CDR2 FYNNEI. The CDR3 length is 13 residues. Between the trimmed V and J ends, which lost 10 bases and 8 bases, there was a span of 17 bases. CDR3 DNA: TGTGCCACGTCCTGGGGGGACTTAGGGGAGCTGTTTTTT. Translating it yields CATSWGDLGELFF.

This clonotype was recorded only once. This chain links TRBV7-2 with TRBJ1-6, with 9 nucleotides matching TRBD1. This CDR3 region has 18 residues. Per the germline V gene, CDR1 is SGHTA and CDR2 is FQGNSA. V shed 5 bases and J 8 bases; nucleotides not matched to a gene: 16. The CDR3 region is CASSQKFGTGRVDSPLHF. The CDR3 nucleotides read TGTGCCAGCAGCCAAAAGTTCGGGACAGGGCGGGTAGATTCACCCCTCCACTTT.